The present T cell receptor (beta chain) was sequenced within a study of T cells in Graves' hyperthyroidism and ophthalmopathy. This clonotype was picked up a small number of times. The antigen remains undetermined. At one end the junction does not follow the germline gene, possibly because of a read error. The CDR3 contains 13 residues. Germline CDR1 reads SSHAT; CDR2 reads FNYEAQ (reference sequence). RNA transcripts served as the template for amplifying TCR beta CDR3 regions. With the HTBI primer set, the TCR CDR3 went through a first round of RT-PCR. TCRdb redid the calling of the multiplex PCR reads with MiXCR, one entry per CDR3 protein. Of about 570,000 distinct CDR3 sequences in the sample, more than 45% were seen once. Thyroid ultrasound, orbital computed tomography, clinical symptoms, and serum thyroxine and TRAb underpinned diagnoses. General study results and limits: Blood also contained most expanded thyroid clonotypes above 0.001. Ophthalmopathy prediction by the model preceded onset by a median roughly 6 months.

V is TRBV7-7 and J is TRBJ2-5, with D possibly matching TRBD2 (6 bases). Sequenced: peripheral blood or thyroid tissue (not recorded which). The clonotype comes from an adult woman with Graves' disease, either hyperthyroidism or ophthalmopathy (not recorded which). The CDR3 DNA reads TGTGCTAGCAGCCGGGGGAAGGCAGAGACCCAGTACTTC. It is translated as CASSRGKAETQYF.